This entry lists 23 T cell receptor beta chains sequenced from one sample in a study of cytomegalovirus exposure and HLA in healthy donors (dated by TCRdb to the late 2010s). Receptor libraries were prepared by the immunoSEQ multiplex PCR assay. The multiplex PCR relied on a mix of 60 forward primers for TCR Vbeta segments and 13 reverse primers for TCR Jbeta segments. TCRdb took this table from immuneACCESS and kept in-frame rearrangements with V and J called. Such tables lack part of the clones; where checked against another copy, unresolved V genes explain under half of the gap, and the rest is unexplained. The sample includes about 160,000 clones, with roughly 84% observed a single time. The ten largest clones take up 1.9% of the sample. The sample comprised PBMCs. The receptors here all came from a man between 18 and 29 years old in good health and CMV-seronegative.

V and J are TRBV7-9 and TRBJ2-5; 9 bases agree with TRBD1. Germline CDR1 SEHNR, CDR2 FQNEAQ (reference sequence). J lost 1 base, V lost 4 bases, and 16 bases had no gene match. CDR3 size: 19 residues. DNA of the CDR3: TGTGCCAGCAGCTCCCCCTTCCCGGGACAGGGAAGGGGCCAAGAGACCCAGTACTTC. This encodes CASSSPFPGQGRGQETQYF.

The CDR3 nucleotides are TGTGCCAGCAAAACAGGGACAGGGCGGTTCACCGGGGAGCTGTTTTTT. As protein: CASKTGTGRFTGELFF. This chain links TRBV27 with TRBJ2-2, with TRBD1 matching over 9 bases. V shed 7 bases and J 4 bases; nucleotides not matched to a gene: 10. The CDR3 runs 16 residues. Germline loops: CDR1 MNHEY, CDR2 SMNVEV (reference sequence).

CDR3 residues: CASSATGNSNQPQHF. The CDR3 DNA follows: TGTGCCAGCAGCGCGACAGGGAATAGCAATCAGCCCCAGCATTTT. The chain employs TRBV9 and TRBJ1-5, with 7 bases identical to TRBD1. CDR3 length: 15 residues. Per germline, CDR1 SGDLS and CDR2 YYNGEE. J lost 0 bases, V lost 3 bases, and 3 bases had no gene match.

The chain employs TRBV29-1 and TRBJ2-7, with D uncertain. CDR1 SQVTM and CDR2 ANQGSEA come from the germline V gene. V was clipped by 3 bases and J by 7 bases, with 10 bases between them. CDR3 size: 11 residues. CDR3 in amino acids: CSVETVGEQYF. The CDR3 nucleotides are TGCAGCGTTGAGACTGTCGGGGAGCAGTACTTC.

V usage is TRBV27 and J usage is TRBJ2-3; tentative D call: TRBD2 (6 bases). CDR1 MNHEY and CDR2 SMNVEV come from the germline V gene (reference sequence). The CDR3 runs to 13 residues. The ends were cut back, 2 bases at V and 6 bases at J, with 9 bases in the middle. The chain's CDR3 is CASSLGRSDTQYF. For the CDR3, the DNA is TGTGCCAGCAGTTTAGGGAGGTCGGATACGCAGTATTTT.

The chain carries TRBV29-1 and TRBJ2-7, with a weak D call TRBD1 (6 bases). The length of the CDR3 is 12 residues. Germline loops: CDR1 SQVTM, CDR2 ANQGSEA. V was clipped by 4 bases and J by 5 bases, with 12 bases between them. The CDR3 region has the DNA TGCAGCGTTGGACCAGGGGTTAACGAGCAGTACTTC. Translating it yields CSVGPGVNEQYF.

This chain uses TRBV6-5 with TRBJ2-1; no reliable D call. The V gene's germline CDR1 is MNHEY and CDR2 SVGAGI. The CDR3 has 11 residues. V dropped 4 bases and J dropped 6 bases, with 4 bases sitting between them. CDR3: CASSWSNEQFF. CDR3 in DNA: TGTGCCAGCAGTTGGAGCAATGAGCAGTTCTTC.

As regards this clone: The junction and the germline gene differ at one end; a read error may be behind it. The V and J genes are TRBV10-3 and TRBJ2-5; TRBD1 matches at 7 bases. Germline assignment: CDR1 ENHRY and CDR2 SYGVKD. The CDR3 contains 13 residues. DNA for the CDR3: TGTGCCATCAGTGGTCACTTCGGGACAGCCGAGGACTTC. Encoded protein: CAISGHFGTAEDF.

The V gene is TRBV28, the J gene TRBJ1-5; 8 nucleotides line up with TRBD1. Germline lookup yields CDR1 MDHEN and CDR2 SYDVKM. This CDR3 comprises 13 residues. V trimming: 8 bases; J trimming: 7 bases; junction bases outside the gene matches: 7. The CDR3 protein is CASGPGGGQPQHF. The CDR3 nucleotides are TGTGCCAGCGGCCCAGGGGGCGGGCAGCCCCAGCATTTT.

J is TRBJ2-7 and V is TRBV7-2; 7 bases map to TRBD1. J gave up 0 bases and V 5 bases, and 4 bases lay outside the gene matches. The V gene's germline CDR1 is SGHTA and CDR2 FQGNSA. The CDR3 loop spans 14 amino acids. The CDR3 sequence is CASSAGTDSYEQYF. CDR3 DNA: TGTGCCAGCAGCGCAGGGACAGACTCCTACGAGCAGTACTTC.

This sequence joins TRBV9 and TRBJ2-2; unclear D gene. Germline CDR1 and CDR2: SGDLS and YYNGEE. Between the trimmed V and J ends, which lost 1 base and 7 bases, there was a span of 8 bases. This CDR3 spans 13 amino acids. CDR3 loop: CASSVISYGELFF. CDR3 in DNA: TGTGCCAGCAGCGTAATATCCTACGGGGAGCTGTTTTTT.

Only one count was recorded for this clone. In nucleotides, the CDR3 is TGTGCCAGCAGTGAGGCAGGGGGATCCAAAAACATTCAGTACTTC. It translates to CASSEAGGSKNIQYF. The rearrangement joins TRBV25-1 to TRBJ2-4, with TRBD1 matching over 7 bases. Trimming took 3 bases from V and 2 from J; bases not matched to a gene: 4. The CDR3 spans 15 residues. Germline V lookup: CDR1 MGHDK, CDR2 SYGVNS. The variable domain in full, completed from reference TRBV25-1 and TRBJ2-4, reads EADIYQTPRYLVIGTGKKITLECSQTMGHDKMYWYQQDPGMELHLIHYSYGVNSTEKGDLSSESTVSRIRTEHFPLTLESARPSHTSQYLCASSEAGGSKNIQYFGAGTRLSVL.

V usage is TRBV7-2 and J usage is TRBJ2-1; no definite D call. This CDR3 has 11 amino acids. The germline V gene encodes CDR1 SGHTA and CDR2 FQGNSA. Between the trimmed V and J ends, which lost 7 bases and 6 bases, there was a span of 7 bases. The DNA for the CDR3 is TGTGCCAGCACCCCCCTCAATGAGCAGTTCTTC. As protein: CASTPLNEQFF.

V gene TRBV6-5 combines with J gene TRBJ1-2; TRBD1 aligns across 7 bases. Germline V gene data show CDR1 as MNHEY and CDR2 as SVGAGI. The ends lost 6 bases at V and 3 bases at J; junction bases unmatched: 7. The CDR3 spans 14 residues. The CDR3, as DNA: TGTGCCAGCAGAAGACAGGGCGCTGACTATGGCTACACCTTC. Protein product: CASRRQGADYGYTF.

The chain couples TRBV4-2 to TRBJ1-4; possibly TRBD1 for D (5 bases). Per the germline V gene, CDR1 is LGHNA and CDR2 is YNFKEQ. V was clipped by 3 bases and J by 8 bases, with 13 bases between them. This CDR3 has 14 residues. The CDR3 bases are TGTGCCAGCAGCCACGGGACTGAAGACGAAAAACTGTTTTTT. Translated: CASSHGTEDEKLFF.

This chain links TRBV2 with TRBJ2-1, with D possibly being TRBD2 (6 bases). Deletions cut 3 bases from V and 2 bases from J, with 11 bases between. CDR1 is SNHLY and CDR2 is FYNNEI in the germline V gene. The CDR3 runs to 15 residues. CDR3 sequence: CASSDPLAPYNEQFF. In DNA, the CDR3 is TGTGCCAGCAGTGACCCGCTAGCGCCCTACAATGAGCAGTTCTTC.

This clone was counted only a few times. V is TRBV4-1 and J is TRBJ2-1, with D uncertain. The CDR3 length is 13 residues. Trimming took off 1 base at V and 3 bases at J, with 4 bases between the two ends. The germline CDR1 and CDR2 sequences are MGHRA and YSYEKL. This CDR3 reads CASSQGLYNEQFF. CDR3 in DNA: TGCGCCAGCAGCCAAGGACTCTACAATGAGCAGTTCTTC.

The rearrangement uses TRBV25-1 and TRBJ2-3; the match to TRBD2 covers 9 bases. Germline V CDR1 and CDR2: MGHDK, SYGVNS. V lost 3 bases and J lost 0; bases outside the gene matches: 1. This CDR3 is 15 amino acids long. CDR3 sequence reads: CASSDLAGSTDTQYF. CDR3 nucleotides: TGTGCCAGCAGTGACCTAGCGGGGAGCACAGATACGCAGTATTTT.

This clone was found a few times. The V call is TRBV28, the J call TRBJ1-2; TRBD1 matches at 8 bases. The CDR3 consists of 14 residues. The J segment lost 4 bases and the V segment lost 3 bases, leaving 4 bases of the junction unmatched. Germline CDR1 reads MDHEN; CDR2 reads SYDVKM. CDR3: CASSFGQGAYGYTF. In DNA form, the CDR3 reads TGTGCCAGCAGTTTTGGACAGGGAGCCTATGGCTACACCTTC.

The chain couples TRBV14 to TRBJ2-7; 9 nucleotides agree with TRBD1. This CDR3 has 16 residues. The V and J ends lost 0 bases and 4 bases, in that order; junction bases with no gene match: 7. The germline CDR1 and CDR2 sequences are SGHDN and FVKESK. The CDR3 region is CASSQENRGPSYEQYF. CDR3 in DNA: TGTGCCAGCAGCCAAGAGAACAGGGGGCCCTCATACGAGCAGTACTTC.

This clone was observed once. The chain joins TRBV6-5 to TRBJ1-5, with 9 bases aligning to TRBD1. After removal of 5 bases from V and 4 bases from J, the junction contained 3 bases not matched to a gene. The CDR3 is 14 residues long. The germline V gene has CDR1 MNHEY and CDR2 SVGAGI. This CDR3 is CASSEDRGNQPQHF. Here the CDR3 DNA reads TGTGCCAGCAGTGAGGACAGGGGAAATCAGCCCCAGCATTTT.

The chain is built from TRBV10-3 and TRBJ2-5; D gene unclear. V lost 7 bases to trimming and J lost 4 bases, with 13 bases between them. This CDR3 contains 13 residues. Germline lookup yields CDR1 ENHRY and CDR2 SYGVKD. CDR3 sequence reads: CAITSTKAETQYF. The CDR3 nucleotides read TGTGCCATCACCTCTACTAAAGCAGAGACCCAGTACTTC.

This clone was recorded once. J is TRBJ2-7 and V is TRBV7-9; TRBD1 agrees at 9 bases. The V gene end was trimmed by 5 bases and the J gene end by 1 base; junction bases not matched to a gene: 12. There are 17 residues in the CDR3. Germline V gene sequence: CDR1 SEHNR, CDR2 FQNEAQ (reference sequence). CDR3 protein: CASSMGPPGQGSYEQYF. The CDR3, as DNA: TGTGCCAGCAGCATGGGGCCCCCGGGACAGGGTTCCTACGAGCAGTACTTC.